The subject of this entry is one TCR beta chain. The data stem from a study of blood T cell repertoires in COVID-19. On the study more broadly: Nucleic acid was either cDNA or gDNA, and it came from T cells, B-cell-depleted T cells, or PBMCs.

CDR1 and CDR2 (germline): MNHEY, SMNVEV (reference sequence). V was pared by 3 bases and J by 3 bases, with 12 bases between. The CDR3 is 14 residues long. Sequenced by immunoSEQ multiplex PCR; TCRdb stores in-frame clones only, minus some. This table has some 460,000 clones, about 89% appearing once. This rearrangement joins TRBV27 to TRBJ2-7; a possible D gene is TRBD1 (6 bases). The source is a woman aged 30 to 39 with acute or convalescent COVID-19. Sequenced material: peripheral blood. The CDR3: CASSFRDNNYEQYF. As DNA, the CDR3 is TGTGCCAGCAGTTTCCGGGACAATAACTACGAGCAGTACTTC.